This record looks at one T cell receptor beta chain sequence and its context. Some clones are missing from TCRdb's copy, which holds only in-frame ones; the method was immunoSEQ multiplex PCR. The data contain roughly 250,000 clones, around 85% of them singletons. The data derive from a study of blood T cell repertoires in COVID-19. CDR1 SEHNR and CDR2 FQNEAQ come from the germline V gene (reference sequence). There are 14 residues in the CDR3. V dropped 4 bases and J dropped 0; count of bases not matched to a gene: 2. The material sequenced was PBMCs or T cells enriched from blood (not recorded which). This receptor was obtained from a woman in her 30s who had recovered from COVID-19. The V gene is TRBV7-9, the J gene TRBJ2-7; 8 bases are a match to TRBD2. The CDR3 bases are TGTGCCAGCAGCTCGGGAGGGGGCTCCTACGAGCAGTACTTC. Translating it yields CASSSGGGSYEQYF.